This TCR beta chain appears in the sequencing data of a study of T cell repertoires in cytomegalovirus infection. Study information: Shared public TCR beta signatures pointed to both CMV infection and a matching HLA type.

This clonotype has a handful of counts. Its antigen is unidentified. The study, taken as a whole, reports: Of the TCR beta families, the public ones yielded a cumulative frequency that identified carriers of CMV plus the relevant HLA. Dominant in the ex vivo response were TCR beta clonotypes restricted by HLA-C and specific for CMV.

TCRdb recomputed calls from the reads with MiXCR, one row per CDR3 protein. This sample has roughly 230,000 distinct CDR3 sequences, with approximately 22% found just once. The V and J ends lost 2 bases and 4 bases respectively, with 9 bases between them. The length of the CDR3 is 15 residues. Germline V gene lookup returns CDR1 LNHDA and CDR2 SQIVND (reference sequence). This receptor was identified in a human donor in good health (CMV status not recorded). Some clones in this sample may be carry-over from other donors' samples. The V gene is TRBV19, the J gene TRBJ2-6; no firm D call. Specimen: CD8+ T cells from PBMCs. The CDR3 spells CASSISDGGANVLTF. The CDR3 nucleotides read TGTGCCAGTAGTATATCGGATGGAGGGGCCAACGTCCTGACTTTC.